This T cell receptor beta chain originates from a study of radiotherapy plus CTLA-4 blockade in lung cancer. The CDR3 covers 14 residues. V trimming: 5 bases; J trimming: 2 bases; junction bases outside the gene matches: 5. Germline CDR1 MNHNS, CDR2 SASEGT. Sequencing used immunoSEQ multiplex PCR; TCRdb keeps in-frame clones, though not all of them. The sample lists 12,000 to 15,000 clones; approximately 70% were seen once. With ipilimumab providing CTLA-4 blockade, focal radiation was administered to patients who had chemo-refractory metastatic non-small-cell lung cancer. Specimen: peripheral blood, collected from a patient treated with radiotherapy plus ipilimumab. This clonotype was sampled from a human donor with non-small cell lung cancer whose response to radiotherapy plus ipilimumab could not be evaluated. V gene TRBV6-1 combines with J gene TRBJ1-2; 7 nucleotides line up with TRBD1. The CDR3 region has the DNA TGTGCCAGCAGTAATTCGGGACAGAACTATGGCTACACCTTC. Translating gives CASSNSGQNYGYTF.